This TCR beta chain was found in a study of blood T cell repertoires in COVID-19. Study-level background: Italy, Spain and the United States were the sources of the convalescent and acute COVID-19 samples. Sample material is recorded as cDNA or gDNA derived from T cells, B-cell-depleted T cells, or PBMCs.

This CDR3 region has 15 residues. V trimming: 7 bases; J trimming: 2 bases; junction bases outside the gene matches: 10. Germline CDR1 and CDR2: LNHDA and SQIVND (reference sequence). Sequencing was performed with immunoSEQ multiplex PCR; in TCRdb, only in-frame clones are kept and a portion is missing. The sample shows roughly 200,000 clones, roughly four fifths of them seen only once. The chain carries TRBV19 and TRBJ1-2; 7 nucleotides line up with TRBD1. Sequencing input: peripheral blood. The source is a man between 45 and 60 years old who had recovered from COVID-19. This CDR3 reads CASNRGTSANYGYTF. CDR3 coding DNA: TGTGCCAGTAACAGGGGAACCTCGGCCAACTATGGCTACACCTTC.